This T cell receptor beta chain was found in a study of T cell responses to AZD1222 COVID-19 vaccine. Study-level findings and limits: A mostly white British donor set with more females was recruited, and clonal diversity was possibly underestimated.

Deletions cut 6 bases from V and 6 bases from J, with 8 bases between. This CDR3 is 12 amino acids long. In germline, CDR1 is MNHNY, CDR2 SVGAGI (reference sequence). Assay used: immunoSEQ multiplex PCR; TCRdb lists only in-frame clones, some missing. The sample consists of fewer than 110,000 clones, over 80% of them appearing once. This clone has just one count. Its antigen is unknown. V gene TRBV6-6 combines with J gene TRBJ1-4; unclear D gene. This sequence was found in an adult who received the AZD1222 COVID-19 vaccine. Sample: peripheral blood, taken 28 days after the second AZD1222 dose. The CDR3 DNA reads TGTGCCAGCAGGCACAAAGATGAAAAACTGTTTTTT. As protein: CASRHKDEKLFF.